This T cell receptor (beta chain) was captured in a study of coeliac disease (dated by TCRdb to 2022 to 2024). Regarding the research as a whole: Each coeliac patient was placed into one of three groups: newly diagnosed active disease, refractory coeliac disease type I, or disease controlled by a gluten-free diet. The goal was to describe the TR repertoires of small intestinal T cells in active coeliac disease, in refractory type I coeliac disease, and in coeliac disease treated with a gluten-free diet. A total of roughly 30 patients took part in the full study: some 22 had serologically confirmed coeliac disease and 8 were controls with non-small intestinal disorders. TRB sequencing worked for samples from roughly 27 subjects, and these included approximately 25 paired bulk unsorted intraepithelial and lamina propria cell samples. Next-generation sequencing of rearranged TRB and TRG CDR3 regions was used on small intestinal lymphocyte fractions taken from coeliac and non-coeliac patients.

Libraries were prepared through the immunoSEQ multiplex PCR assay. The TR loci underwent multiplexed PCR amplification, with J gene segments targeted by reverse primers and V gene segments targeted by forward primers. The Illumina HiSeq System was used to sequence the amplified CDR3 regions. In the original analysis: To strip out PCR and sequencing errors and collapse the data into unique sequences, a nearest-neighbour algorithm merged closely related reads. Repertoires were summarised in terms of clonality and T cell density, with T cell density defined as TR molecules per amount of genomic DNA input. CDR3 amino acid sequences present in at least 80% of unsorted samples were defined as public TRs, and these public TRs were then tested for differential abundance between coeliac and control samples. Differences in clonality and density between disease groups were tested by Kruskal-Wallis tests, followed by Dunn post-tests. Not all clones reach the TCRdb copy of this immuneACCESS table, which keeps in-frame sequences only. Checked studies attribute under half of the gap to unresolved V genes and leave the rest unexplained. From that table come the V and J calls and clone size; the DNA was used to work out D and trimming. The sample profile shows approximately 5,400 clones; roughly 50% of them were found once. Of the sample, approximately 6.9% is held by the ten largest clones.

The full study reports these points: The authors considered the approach unsuitable for unbiased detection of gliadin-specific T cells, which are scarce and rarely shared between patients. Separating intraepithelial cells from lamina propria cells did not give high-purity fractions, so cross-contamination between the two compartments may have occurred. Active coeliac intraepithelial and lamina propria samples had lower TRB and TRG repertoire clonality than controls, suggesting that diverse T cells were recruited. TRB repertoires were found to be largely private, with most amino acid sequences unique to one sample, and no significant difference in V-gene usage was found between disease groups.

Aliquots of fewer than 600,000 cells were frozen in DMSO/FBS in liquid nitrogen, and a single aliquot per fraction was used for sequencing. Every one of the 30 patients in the study had endoscopy and a small intestinal biopsy. To release intraepithelial cells, biopsies were stirred at 37 degrees Celsius for one hour in RPMI containing EGTA, MgCl2 and 1% FBS. Genomic DNA was extracted from frozen unsorted cell fractions with the Qiagen DNeasy blood extraction kit. A remark on this clone: This receptor's antigen is unknown. No much larger clone is present one base from it, and per-base qualities are unavailable.

The sequenced material came from intraepithelial lymphocytes from the gut. This specimen's cell subset or site label, per the study, means: intraepithelial cell (IEC) fraction of small intestinal biopsy. This receptor was identified in a young woman with active celiac disease.

The CDR3 region: CASSLGGRHNQPQHF. The bases are TGTGCCAGCAGCTTAGGTGGCAGGCACAATCAGCCCCAGCATTTT. The V and J genes are TRBV7-6 and TRBJ1-5, with the identity of the D gene unclear. Deletion took 1 base off V and 3 bases off J, with a span of 10 bases between the germline ends. Per the germline V gene, SGHVS is the CDR1 and FNYEAQ is the CDR2. The CDR3 spans 15 residues, from the cysteine through the phenylalanine. Kept here is only the CDR3 DNA, which spans 45 bases and is read in frame from base 1. Reference TRBV7-6 and TRBJ1-5 proteins supply the regions before and after the CDR3; the full variable domain is: GAGVSQSPRYKVTKRGQDVALRCDPISGHVSLYWYRQALGQGPEFLTYFNYEAQQDKSGLPNDRFSAERPEGSISTLTIQRTEQRDSAMYRCASSLGGRHNQPQHFGDGTRLSIL.